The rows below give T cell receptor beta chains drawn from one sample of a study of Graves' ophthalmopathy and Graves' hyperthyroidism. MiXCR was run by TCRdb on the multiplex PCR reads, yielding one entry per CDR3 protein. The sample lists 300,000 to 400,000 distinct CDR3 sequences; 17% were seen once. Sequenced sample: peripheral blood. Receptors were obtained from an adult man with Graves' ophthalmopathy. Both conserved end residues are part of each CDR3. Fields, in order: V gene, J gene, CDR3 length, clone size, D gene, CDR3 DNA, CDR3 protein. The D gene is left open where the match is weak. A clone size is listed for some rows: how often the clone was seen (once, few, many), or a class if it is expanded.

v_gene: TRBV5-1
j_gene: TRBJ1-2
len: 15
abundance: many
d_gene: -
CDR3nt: TGCGCCAGCAGCTGGTCGACAGGCCTAAACTATGGCTACACCTTC
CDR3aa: CASSWSTGLNYGYTF

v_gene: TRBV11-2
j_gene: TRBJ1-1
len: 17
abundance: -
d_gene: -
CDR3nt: TGTGCTAGCAGCTTAGGTCTTGGACGCCTAGGGAACACTGAAGCTTTCTTT
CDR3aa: CASSLGLGRLGNTEAFF

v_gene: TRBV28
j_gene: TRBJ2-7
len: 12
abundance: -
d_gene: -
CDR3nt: TGTGCCAGCGGCGTCAGGTCCTACGAGCAGTACTTC
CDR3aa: CASGVRSYEQYF

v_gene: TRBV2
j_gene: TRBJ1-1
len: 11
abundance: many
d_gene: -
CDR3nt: TGTGCCAGCAGTGAGTCGGGACTGGCTTTCTTT
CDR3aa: CASSESGLAFF

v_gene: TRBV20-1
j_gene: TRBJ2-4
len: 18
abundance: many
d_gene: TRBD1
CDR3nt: TGCAGTGCTTACCCGGGACAGGGCGCCCGCAAAGGCAAAAACATTCAGTACTTC
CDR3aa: CSAYPGQGARKGKNIQYF

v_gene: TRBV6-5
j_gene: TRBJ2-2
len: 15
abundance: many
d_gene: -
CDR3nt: TGTGCCAGCAGGCGCAGGGGTTCGGACACCGGGGAGCTGTTTTTT
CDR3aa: CASRRRGSDTGELFF

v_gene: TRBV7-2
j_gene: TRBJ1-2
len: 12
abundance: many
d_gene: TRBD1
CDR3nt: TGTGCCAGCAGCCCGGACAGGGCTGGCTACACCTTC
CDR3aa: CASSPDRAGYTF

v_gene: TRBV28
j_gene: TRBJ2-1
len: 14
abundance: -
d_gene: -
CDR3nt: TGTGCCAGCAGGTCTTTAGGGTCCTACAATGAGCAGTTCTTC
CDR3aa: CASRSLGSYNEQFF

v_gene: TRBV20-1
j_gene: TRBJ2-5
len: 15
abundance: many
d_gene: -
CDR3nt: TGCAGTGCTAGAGATCGGGGGCGGTCCCAAGAGACCCAGTACTTC
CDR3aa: CSARDRGRSQETQYF

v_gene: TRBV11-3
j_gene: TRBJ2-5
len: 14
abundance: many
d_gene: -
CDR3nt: TGTGCCAGCAGCTTCGGTGGGCAGCAAGAGACCCAGTACTTC
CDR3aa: CASSFGGQQETQYF

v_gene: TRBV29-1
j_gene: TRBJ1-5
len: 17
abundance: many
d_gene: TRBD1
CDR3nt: TGCAGCGTTGAGACTGGGGACAGCGTAAATAGCAATCAGCCCCAGCATTTT
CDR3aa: CSVETGDSVNSNQPQHF

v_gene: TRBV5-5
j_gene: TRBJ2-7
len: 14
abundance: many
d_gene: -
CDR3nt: TGTGCCAGCAGCCCGCCCCTTAAGGAGGACGAGCAGTACTTC
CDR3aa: CASSPPLKEDEQYF

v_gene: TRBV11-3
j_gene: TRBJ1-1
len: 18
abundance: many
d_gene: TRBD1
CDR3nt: TGTGCCAGCAGCTTAGGGGGACAGGTTTCTCCCATGAACACTGAAGCTTTCTTT
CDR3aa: CASSLGGQVSPMNTEAFF

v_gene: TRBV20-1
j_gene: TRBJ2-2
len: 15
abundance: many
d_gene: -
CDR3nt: TGCAGTGCGTCCCCTACAGGGCTGAACACCGGGGAGCTGTTTTTT
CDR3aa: CSASPTGLNTGELFF

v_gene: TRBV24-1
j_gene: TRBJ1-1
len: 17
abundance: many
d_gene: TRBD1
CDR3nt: TGTGCCACCAGTGATATGGACAGGGGGCTCCCAAACACTGAAGCTTTCTTT
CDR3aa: CATSDMDRGLPNTEAFF

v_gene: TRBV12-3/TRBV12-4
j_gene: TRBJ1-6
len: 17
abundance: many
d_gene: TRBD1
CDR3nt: TGTGCCAGCAGTTTAGGGACAGGGGGCTCGTATAATTCACCCCTCCACTTT
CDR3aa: CASSLGTGGSYNSPLHF

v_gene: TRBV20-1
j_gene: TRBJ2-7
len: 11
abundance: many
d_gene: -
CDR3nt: TGCAGTGTTCGATTAGCCTACGAGCAGTACTTC
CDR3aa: CSVRLAYEQYF

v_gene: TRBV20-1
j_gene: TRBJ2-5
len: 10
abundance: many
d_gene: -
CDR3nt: TGCAGTGCTGTAGTTGAGACCCAGTACTTC
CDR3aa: CSAVVETQYF

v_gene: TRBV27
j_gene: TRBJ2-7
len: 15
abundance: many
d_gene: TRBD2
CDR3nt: TGTGCCAGCAGTCCCCTAGCGGGAGGGATCTACGAGCAGTACTTC
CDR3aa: CASSPLAGGIYEQYF

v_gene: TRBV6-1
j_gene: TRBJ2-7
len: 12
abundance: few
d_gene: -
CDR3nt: TGTGCCAGCAGGATACAGGGCTCCGAGCAGTACTTC
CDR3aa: CASRIQGSEQYF

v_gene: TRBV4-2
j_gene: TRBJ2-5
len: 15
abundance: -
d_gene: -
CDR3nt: TGTGCCAGCAGCTTGGGACGGACAGTACAAGAGACCCAGTACTTC
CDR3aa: CASSLGRTVQETQYF

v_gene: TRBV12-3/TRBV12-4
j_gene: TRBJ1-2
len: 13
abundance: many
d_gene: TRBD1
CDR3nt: TGTGCCAGCAGTACTCAGGGGGCTTATGGCTACACCTTC
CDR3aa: CASSTQGAYGYTF

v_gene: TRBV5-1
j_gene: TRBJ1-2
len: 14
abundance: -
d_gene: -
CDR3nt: TGCGCCAGCAGCCCAGCGACACTAAACTATGGCTACATCTTC
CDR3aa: CASSPATLNYGYIF

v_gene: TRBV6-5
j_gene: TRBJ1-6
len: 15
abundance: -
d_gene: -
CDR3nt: TGTGCCAGCAGTTACTCGAAGGGGGGCACTTCACCCCTCCACTTT
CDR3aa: CASSYSKGGTSPLHF

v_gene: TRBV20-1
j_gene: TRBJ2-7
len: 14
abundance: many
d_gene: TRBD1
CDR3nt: TGCAGTGCTGTGGCGGGACAGGGGCGCAACGAGCAGTACTTC
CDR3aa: CSAVAGQGRNEQYF

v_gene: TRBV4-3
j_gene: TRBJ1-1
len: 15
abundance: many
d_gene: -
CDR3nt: TGCGCCAGCAGCCAAGATGGAGGGCTGAACACTGAAGCTTTCTTT
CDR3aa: CASSQDGGLNTEAFF

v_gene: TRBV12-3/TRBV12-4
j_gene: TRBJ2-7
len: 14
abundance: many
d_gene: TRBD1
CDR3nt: TGTGCCAGCAGTTTACAGGGACAGGGCTACGAGCAGTACTTC
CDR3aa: CASSLQGQGYEQYF

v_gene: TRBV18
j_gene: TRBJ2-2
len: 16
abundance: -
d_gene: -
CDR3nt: TGTGCCAGCTCACCACCGCCCCGAAGGAACACCGGGGAGCTGTTTTTT
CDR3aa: CASSPPPRRNTGELFF

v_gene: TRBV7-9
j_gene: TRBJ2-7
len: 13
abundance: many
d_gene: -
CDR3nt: TGTGCCAGCAGCGGCGGACAAATCTACGAGCAGTACTTC
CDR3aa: CASSGGQIYEQYF

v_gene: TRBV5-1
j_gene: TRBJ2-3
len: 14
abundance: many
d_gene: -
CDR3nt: TGCGCCAGCAGCTTGCTGGCCAGGGAAGATACGCAGTATTTT
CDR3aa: CASSLLAREDTQYF

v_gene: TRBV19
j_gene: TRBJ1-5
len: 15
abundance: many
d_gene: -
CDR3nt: TGTGCCAGTAGTATGAGAAGGGAAATCAATCAGCCCCAGCATTTT
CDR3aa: CASSMRREINQPQHF

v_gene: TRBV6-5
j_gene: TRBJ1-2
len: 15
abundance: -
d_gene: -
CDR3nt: TGTGCCAGCAGTTACTCTGCCAGGGTGAAGTATGGCTACACCTTC
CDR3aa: CASSYSARVKYGYTF

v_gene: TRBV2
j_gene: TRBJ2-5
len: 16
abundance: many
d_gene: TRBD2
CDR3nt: TGTGCCAGCAGTGAGACTAGCGGGGCCATACAAGAGACCCAGTACTTC
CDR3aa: CASSETSGAIQETQYF

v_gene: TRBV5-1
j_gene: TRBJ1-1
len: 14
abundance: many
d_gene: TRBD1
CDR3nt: TGCGCCAGCAGCGTGGGACAGAAGAACACTGAAGCTTTCTTT
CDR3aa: CASSVGQKNTEAFF

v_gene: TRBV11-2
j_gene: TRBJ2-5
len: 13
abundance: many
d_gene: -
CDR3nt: TGTGCCAGCAGCCCCTTTATTGGAGAGACCCAGTACTTC
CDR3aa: CASSPFIGETQYF